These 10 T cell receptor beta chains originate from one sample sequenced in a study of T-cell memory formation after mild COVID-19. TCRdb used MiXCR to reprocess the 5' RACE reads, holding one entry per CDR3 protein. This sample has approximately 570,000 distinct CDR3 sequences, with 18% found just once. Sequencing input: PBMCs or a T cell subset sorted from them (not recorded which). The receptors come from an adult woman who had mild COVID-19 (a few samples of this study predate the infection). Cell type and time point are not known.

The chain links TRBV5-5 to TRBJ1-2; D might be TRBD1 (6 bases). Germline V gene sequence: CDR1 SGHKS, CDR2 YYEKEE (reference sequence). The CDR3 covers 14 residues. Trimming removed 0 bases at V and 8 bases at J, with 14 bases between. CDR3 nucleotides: TGTGCCAGCAGCTTGGACAGGGCACTGCAGGGCTACACCTTC. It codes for CASSLDRALQGYTF.

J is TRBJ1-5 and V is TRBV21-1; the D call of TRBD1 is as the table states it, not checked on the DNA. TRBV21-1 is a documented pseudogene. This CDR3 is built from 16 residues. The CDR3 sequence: CASSKVGGEFNQPQHF. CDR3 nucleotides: TGTGCCAGCAGCAAAGTTGGGGGGGAGTTCAATCAGCCCCAGCATTTT.

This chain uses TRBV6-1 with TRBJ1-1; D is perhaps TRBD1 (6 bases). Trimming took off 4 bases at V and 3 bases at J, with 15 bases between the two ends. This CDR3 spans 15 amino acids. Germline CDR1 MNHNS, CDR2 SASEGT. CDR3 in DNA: TGTGCCAGCAGTGCGCAAAAGTACAGGGACACTGAAGCTTTCTTT. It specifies CASSAQKYRDTEAFF.

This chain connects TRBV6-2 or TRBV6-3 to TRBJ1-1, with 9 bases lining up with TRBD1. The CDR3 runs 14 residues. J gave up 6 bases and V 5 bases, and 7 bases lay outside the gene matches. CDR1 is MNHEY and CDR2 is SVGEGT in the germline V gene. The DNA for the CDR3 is TGTGCCAGCAGTCTTGGGACAGGGTCGGCTGAAGCTTTCTTT. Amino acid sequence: CASSLGTGSAEAFF.

In nucleotides, the CDR3 is TGTGCCAGCAGTTACGGGGGCAGGGATCCTCCCAATGAGCAGTTCTTC. It yields the protein CASSYGGRDPPNEQFF. V is TRBV6-6 and J is TRBJ2-1; D possibly corresponds to TRBD1 (6 bases). The V gene lost 2 bases and the J gene lost 6 bases, with 17 bases spanning the gap. The germline CDR1 and CDR2 sequences are MNHNY and SVGAGI (reference sequence). CDR3 length: 16 amino acids.

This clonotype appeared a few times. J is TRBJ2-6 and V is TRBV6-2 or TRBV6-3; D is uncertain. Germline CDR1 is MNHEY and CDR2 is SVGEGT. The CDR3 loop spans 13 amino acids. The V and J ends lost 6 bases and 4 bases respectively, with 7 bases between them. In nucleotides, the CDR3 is TGTGCCAGCAGCCCTTGGGGGGCCAACGTCCTGACTTTC. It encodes CASSPWGANVLTF.

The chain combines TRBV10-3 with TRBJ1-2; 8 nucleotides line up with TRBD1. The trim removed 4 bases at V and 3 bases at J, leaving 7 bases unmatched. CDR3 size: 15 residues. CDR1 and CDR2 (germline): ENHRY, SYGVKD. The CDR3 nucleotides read TGTGCCATCAGTGGTTTAGGACAGGGCGACTATGGCTACACCTTC. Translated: CAISGLGQGDYGYTF.

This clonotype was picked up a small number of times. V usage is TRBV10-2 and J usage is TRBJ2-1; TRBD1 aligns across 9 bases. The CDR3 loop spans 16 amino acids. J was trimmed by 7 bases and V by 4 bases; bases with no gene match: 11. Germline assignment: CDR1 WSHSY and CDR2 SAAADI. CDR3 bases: TGCGCCAGCAGTGCGCCGGGACAGGGAGATAGGAATGAGCAGTTCTTC. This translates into CASSAPGQGDRNEQFF.

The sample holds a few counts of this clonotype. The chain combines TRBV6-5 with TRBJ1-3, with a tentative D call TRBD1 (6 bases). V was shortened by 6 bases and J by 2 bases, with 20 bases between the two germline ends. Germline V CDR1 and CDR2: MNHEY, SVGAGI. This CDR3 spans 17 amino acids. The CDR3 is CASSLYRQVGPGNTIYF. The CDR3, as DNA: TGTGCCAGCAGCCTTTATCGACAGGTGGGACCTGGAAACACCATATATTTT.

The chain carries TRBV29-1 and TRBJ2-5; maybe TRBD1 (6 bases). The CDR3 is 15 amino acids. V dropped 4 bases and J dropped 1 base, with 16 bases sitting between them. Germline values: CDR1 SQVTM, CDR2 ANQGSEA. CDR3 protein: CSVVVGQRPQETQYF. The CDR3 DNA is TGCAGCGTTGTGGTCGGACAGAGGCCCCAAGAGACCCAGTACTTC.